This T cell receptor (beta chain) emerged from a study of regulatory T cells in long-lasting Graves disease. For the study at large: Newly diagnosed Graves' patients had under 3 months of antithyroid drugs.

Germline-derived CDR1 and CDR2 are LGHNT and FRNRAP. V lost 6 bases to trimming and J lost 3 bases; unmatched junction nucleotides: 5. The CDR3 is 14 amino acids. Arm-PCR of CDR3 regions and iRepertoire HTBI primers were used to build TCR beta libraries. In TCRdb, the multiplex PCR reads were re-called with MiXCR into one record per CDR3 protein. This table has 350,000 to 450,000 distinct CDR3 sequences, around 16% appearing once. Noted time point: newly diagnosed GD, antithyroid drugs for less than 3 months. Making the TCR library involved RNA that had been extracted from PBMCs. This clonotype was found many times. These same records also appear under a second study, on T cells in Graves' hyperthyroidism and ophthalmopathy.

The V gene is TRBV12-5, the J gene TRBJ2-1, with 7 nucleotides matching TRBD1. The sequence was collected from a woman between 40 and 50 years old with Graves disease. The material was peripheral blood mononuclear cells (PBMCs), obtained at new diagnosis, from a patient treated with antithyroid drugs. The CDR3 nucleotides are TGTGCTAGTGGCGGACAGGTAAACTACAATGAGCAGTTCTTC. Amino acids: CASGGQVNYNEQFF.